Listed here is a single T cell receptor beta chain. Its cognate antigen is unknown. Unique molecular identifiers tagged the TCRbeta library. From the PCR reads, TCRdb called clonotypes with MiXCR, one entry per CDR3 protein. This sample carries approximately 520,000 distinct CDR3 sequences, 11% of them seen once, and the ten largest clones take approximately 15%. This record belongs to a study of T-cell reconstitution after alpha-beta-depleted transplantation in children. The germline gives CDR1 SGHAT, CDR2 FQNNGV. Trimming removed 3 bases from V and 7 bases from J, with 15 bases in between. This CDR3 spans 15 amino acids. Overall study findings and caveats: Reported findings indicate that, about two months after transplant, alpha-beta T cells came from several hundred expanded clones, which were derived from non-depleted graft cells. Surviving thymic progenitors and recipient T cells were the source of high TCRbeta diversity at day 60 in some patients.

The V and J genes are TRBV11-2 and TRBJ1-4; a possible D gene is TRBD1 (6 bases). The origin of this receptor is a female patient aged 2-9 years who had a stem cell transplant for aplastic anemia, so the T cells may come from the graft donor. The sample in question was PBMCs, mostly from graft donor cells, obtained 180 days after TCRalphabeta/CD19-depleted stem cell transplant. This chain's CDR3 is CASSLPRGRVEKLFF. Written as DNA, the CDR3 is TGTGCCAGCAGCTTGCCTCGGGGGCGTGTTGAAAAACTGTTTTTT.